The 15 T cell receptor beta chains below come from one sample, sequenced in a study of T cells in Graves' hyperthyroidism and ophthalmopathy. Amplification yielded TCR beta CDR3 regions, with RNA transcripts as the source. Primed by the HTBI set, a first-round RT-PCR was run on the TCR CDR3. TCRdb passed the multiplex PCR reads through MiXCR, listing each CDR3 protein once. This table holds 300,000 to 500,000 distinct CDR3 sequences, over 13% found once. Sequenced material: blood. These receptors were taken from a man aged 50 to 60 with Graves' ophthalmopathy.

This clonotype was seen repeatedly, ten times or more. V gene TRBV7-9 combines with J gene TRBJ2-7; 9 positions agree with TRBD1. Germline V gene lookup returns CDR1 SEHNR and CDR2 FQNEAQ (reference sequence). V dropped 5 bases and J dropped 5; count of bases not matched to a gene: 13. The CDR3 has 16 residues. CDR3 loop: CASSQTQRTGVNEQYF. DNA for the CDR3: TGTGCCAGCAGCCAAACCCAACGGACAGGGGTGAACGAGCAGTACTTC.

This clonotype was seen many times. The chain is built from TRBV3-1 and TRBJ1-1, with no clear D. With 2 bases removed from V and 2 bases from J, the gap between germline ends came to 9 bases. The CDR3 is 14 amino acids. The germline gives CDR1 LGHDT, CDR2 YNNKEL (reference sequence). CDR3 region: CASSQSILNTEAFF. In DNA form, the CDR3 reads TGTGCCAGCAGCCAATCGATACTTAACACTGAAGCTTTCTTT.

Concerning this clonotype itself: Being one base from a much bigger clone, this may be a read error. The rearrangement joins TRBV7-9 to TRBJ2-1; D not resolved. The CDR3 has 10 amino acids. Germline-derived CDR1 and CDR2 are SEHNR and FQNEAQ (reference sequence). V was shortened by 3 bases and J by 12 bases, with 6 bases between the two germline ends. CDR3 nucleotide sequence: TGTGCCAGCAGCTTCCGTGGGCAGTTCTTC. It encodes CASSFRGQFF. The full variable domain, rest sourced from reference TRBV7-9 and TRBJ2-1, is DTGVSQNPRHKITKRGQNVTFRCDPISEHNRLYWYRQTLGQGPEFLTYFQNEAQLEKSRLLSDRFSAERPKGSFSTLEIQRTEQGDSAMYLCASSFRGQFFGPGTRLTVL.

V is TRBV19 and J is TRBJ2-5; TRBD1 is a possible D gene (7 bases). V was cut by 5 bases and J by 0 bases, with 13 bases left in between. This CDR3 spans 15 amino acids. CDR1 and CDR2 from the germline V gene are LNHDA and SQIVND (reference sequence). The CDR3 loop is CASSAPGGYQETQYF. The CDR3 nucleotides are TGTGCCAGTAGTGCCCCAGGGGGGTACCAAGAGACCCAGTACTTC.

The rearrangement uses TRBV3-1 and TRBJ1-1; 9 nucleotides line up with TRBD1. From germline, CDR1 is LGHDT and CDR2 YNNKEL (reference sequence). Trimming cost V 3 bases and J 4 bases; bases outside gene matches: 6. The CDR3 length is 15 residues. The DNA for the CDR3 is TGTGCCAGCAGCCACTCCGGGACAGGGAGCACTGAAGCTTTCTTT. It translates to CASSHSGTGSTEAFF. Full variable domain (outside the CDR3, taken from reference TRBV3-1 and TRBJ1-1): DTAVSQTPKYLVTQMGNDKSIKCEQNLGHDTMYWYKQDSKKFLKIMFSYNNKELIINETVPNRFSPKSPDKAHLNLHINSLELGDSAVYFCASSHSGTGSTEAFFGQGTRLTVV.

This clonotype was recorded at least ten times. This chain links TRBV6-1 with TRBJ2-1; 8 nucleotides agree with TRBD2. Germline-derived CDR1 and CDR2 are MNHNS and SASEGT. V shed 6 bases and J 4 bases; nucleotides not matched to a gene: 11. The CDR3 contains 16 residues. The CDR3 region has the DNA TGTGCCAGCAGGAAAAGAACTAGCGGAGAGTACAATGAGCAGTTCTTC. It translates to CASRKRTSGEYNEQFF.

Ten or more counts support this clonotype. V gene TRBV7-9 combines with J gene TRBJ2-5; TRBD2 agrees at 11 bases. This CDR3 is 14 amino acids long. J lost 5 bases, V lost 1 base, and 0 bases had no gene match. In germline, CDR1 is SEHNR, CDR2 FQNEAQ (reference sequence). The DNA of the CDR3 is TGTGCCAGCAGCTTAGGGACTAGCGGGGAGACCCAGTACTTC. Its protein is CASSLGTSGETQYF.

This clonotype was detected many times. The chain uses TRBV7-8 and TRBJ2-1; 9 bases align to TRBD1. After removal of 0 bases from V and 6 bases from J, the junction contained 9 bases not matched to a gene. Germline CDR1 reads SGHVS; CDR2 reads FQNEAQ. The CDR3 has 17 residues. This CDR3 reads CASSLAIYRDRVNEQFF. The CDR3 DNA reads as TGTGCCAGCAGCTTAGCGATATACCGGGACAGGGTCAATGAGCAGTTCTTC. Complete variable domain (other parts from reference TRBV7-8 and TRBJ2-1): GAGVSQSPRYKVAKRGQDVALRCDPISGHVSLFWYQQALGQGPEFLTYFQNEAQLDKSGLPSDRFFAERPEGSVSTLKIQRTQQEDSAVYLCASSLAIYRDRVNEQFFGPGTRLTVL.

Ten or more counts support this clonotype. The genes are TRBV29-1 and TRBJ2-1, with TRBD2 matching 10 bases. Germline V CDR1 and CDR2: SQVTM, ANQGSEA. CDR3 size: 15 residues. The V gene end was trimmed by 3 bases and the J gene end by 6 bases; junction bases not matched to a gene: 8. CDR3 loop: CSVDPPSGRGNEQFF. CDR3 bases: TGCAGCGTTGACCCTCCTAGCGGGAGAGGCAATGAGCAGTTCTTC.

This clonotype has at least ten counts. V and J are TRBV20-1 and TRBJ2-3; 9 positions match TRBD2. The CDR3 has 15 residues. Germline V gene sequence: CDR1 DFQATT, CDR2 SNEGSKA (reference sequence). J was trimmed by 3 bases and V by 2 bases; bases with no gene match: 6. As DNA, the CDR3 is TGCAGTGCTAGACCGTCTAGCGGGAAGACAGATACGCAGTATTTT. Its translation is CSARPSSGKTDTQYF.

V and J are TRBV10-1 and TRBJ2-2; 7 bases fit TRBD1. Trimming cost V 3 bases and J 0 bases; bases outside gene matches: 1. Germline V gives CDR1 WNHNN, CDR2 SYGVQD (reference sequence). The CDR3 extends over 15 amino acids. The DNA of the CDR3 is TGCGCCAGCAGTGATGGGACAGCGAACACCGGGGAGCTGTTTTTT. This codes for CASSDGTANTGELFF.

The sample holds a few counts of this clonotype. The J gene is TRBJ2-1, the V gene TRBV19; 12 bases match TRBD2. This CDR3 contains 16 residues. With 7 bases clipped from V and 0 bases from J, the junction kept 4 bases outside the gene matches. The V gene's germline CDR1 is LNHDA and CDR2 SQIVND (reference sequence). DNA of the CDR3: TGTGCCAGTAAAAGGACTAGCGGGAACTCCTACAATGAGCAGTTCTTC. Its translation is CASKRTSGNSYNEQFF.

This chain links TRBV6-2 or TRBV6-3 with TRBJ2-1, with 14 bases matching TRBD2. This CDR3 has 16 amino acids. The V segment lost 5 bases and the J segment 6 bases; nucleotides outside the gene matches: 6. Germline V CDR1 and CDR2: MNHEY, SVGEGT. The CDR3 DNA reads as TGTGCCAGCAGTAAAGGACTAGCGGGAGGAGGCAATGAGCAGTTCTTC. Protein product: CASSKGLAGGGNEQFF.

This clonotype showed up just a few times. The gene calls are TRBV6-1 and TRBJ2-2, with D possibly TRBD2 on 5 matching bases. Germline CDR1 MNHNS, CDR2 SASEGT. The CDR3 sequence is 14 residues long. V lost 6 bases to trimming and J lost 4 bases, with 12 bases between them. The CDR3 nucleotides read TGTGCCAGCAGACAGAGCGGAGGCACCGGGGAGCTGTTTTTT. It specifies CASRQSGGTGELFF.

This clonotype was picked up many times. The chain uses TRBV11-3 and TRBJ2-3, with D maybe TRBD2 (6 bases). V was cut by 4 bases and J by 3 bases, with 17 bases left in between. CDR3 size: 16 residues. CDR1 and CDR2 (germline): SGHNT, YENEEA. The CDR3 region is CASSWRATTGTDTQYF. The CDR3 bases are TGTGCCAGCAGCTGGAGGGCTACCACGGGAACAGATACGCAGTATTTT.